This note documents a single T cell receptor beta chain sequence. This sample stems from a study of blood T cell repertoires in COVID-19. Study details: Donors in the United States, Italy and Spain gave samples during acute or convalescent COVID-19. In each case, the material was cDNA or gDNA derived from T cells, B-cell-depleted T cells, or PBMCs.

Symptom resolution, clearance, or two negative PCRs marked the recovered donors of Cohort 3. Germline V gene lookup returns CDR1 SGDLS and CDR2 YYNGEE. Trimming cost V 2 bases and J 0 bases; bases outside gene matches: 5. The CDR3 runs 19 residues. Authors' methods: For nucleated cells, counts were estimated from reference gene primer amplification. TCRdb's copy holds only in-frame clones and misses some; the assay was immunoSEQ multiplex PCR. V, J and clone size derive from that table, while D and trimming were established from the DNA sequence. The top ten clones hold roughly 2% of a sample with just over 300,000 clones, 75% to 90% of them seen once.

The V gene is TRBV9, the J gene TRBJ2-2; 15 bases agree with TRBD2. The TCR originated in a man younger than 45 who had recovered from COVID-19. Sample: PBMCs or T cells enriched from blood (not recorded which). Written as DNA, the CDR3 is TGTGCCAGCAGCGTCCCCGGGACTAGCGGGGGGCCGAACACCGGGGAGCTGTTTTTT. It codes for CASSVPGTSGGPNTGELFF.